This TCR beta chain appears in the sequencing data of a study of cytomegalovirus exposure and HLA in healthy donors (TCRdb year 2017). Regarding the complete study: In an earlier analysis of about 560 of the donors, 276 Gb of sequence data and some 120 million unique TCR beta sequences from about 179 million T cells were reported. The number of typed donors differed by locus: about 629-630 for A, B, C, DRB1 and DQB1; some 500 for DQA1; approximately 600 for DPA1; and about 450 for DPB1. HLA typing covered class I and class II loci at four-digit resolution. Among about 360 genotyped donors of the cohort, an average of about 240,000 unique TCR beta nucleotide sequences were sequenced per donor, roughly 18% of them non-productive. Rather than drawing on any new phenotypic data, the later analysis identified candidate immune exposures from TCR beta sequences and the way those sequences occurred across donors. Besides the first cohort of more than 650 subjects, a separate validation cohort made up of around 120 different subjects was used. The aim of the study was to test whether cataloging public T cell receptors could identify signatures of past pathogen exposure. The genetic ancestry cluster associated with self-reported Caucasian donors included 81% of the 398 genotyped donors. To study patterns of TCR occurrence, a later analysis re-analyzed previously published TCR beta repertoires from hundreds of donors and added high-resolution HLA genotyping. In a later genetic analysis, genome-wide SNP genotypes for about three fifths of the roughly 670 donors were used, and that subset was treated as a discovery cohort. About 280 gigabases of sequencing data and approximately 85 million unique TCR sequences were included in an early release covering under 650 HLA-typed donors. Because of strong linkage in the cohort, roughly 5 DR-DQ haplotypes were treated as single units for association and clustering. To predict cytomegalovirus infection status, the study combined high-throughput TCR immunosequencing, statistical association of individual TCRs with disease status, and machine learning. Alongside the repertoire data, information on donor age, sex, ethnicity and CMV serostatus was compiled. The T cell repertoires of 700 or so subjects were profiled by immunosequencing and related to cytomegalovirus serostatus. An earlier analysis of around 580 of the donors used high-throughput TCR beta sequencing to judge whether each TCR beta V gene segment behaved as functional or pseudogenic. All discovery cohort repertoires had been generated using a single sequencing platform. Beyond this particular receptor, the publication reports: A later genetic analysis reported fewer N-insertions in productive TCRs among donors in an Asian-associated ancestry cluster than the approximately 700-donor mean. Because HLA typing was missing for some donors at each locus, association tests included only the typed subset. In vitro tests confirmed that three of the cytomegalovirus-associated TCR beta chains recognize cytomegalovirus antigens. When HLA alleles, especially DR and DQ, strongly co-occurred, TCR associations were difficult to assign to individual alleles. In a later analysis, HLA-associated TCR beta chains showed more clonal expansion and lower generation probabilities than non-associated chains that were equally common. A cluster of highly shared sequence variants was judged likely to represent a technical artifact of the sequencing pipeline. In both the original and validation cohorts, the classifier was reported to diagnose cytomegalovirus status with high specificity and sensitivity. An association between a missense DCLRE1C variant and V-gene and J-gene trimming of TCR beta chains was found in a later genetic analysis and replicated in an independent cohort. In an earlier analysis of 450 to 750 of the donors, most TCR beta V segments appeared in productive rearrangements about 87% or about 30% of the time, broadly matching IMGT annotations. A later analysis found that most CMV-associated TCR beta chains appeared HLA-restricted, with HLA associations seemingly driven largely by CMV exposure. Because the 87-base-pair reads could not distinguish some IMGT-functional V segments, including TRBV6-2 and TRBV6-3, those segments were excluded. The authors suggested that the approach could potentially be extended to other disease states and immunological phenotypes. In this cohort, only TCR beta chains were sequenced, and detectable features were limited by the absence of alpha or paired-chain data. Correlated functional status among segregating V segments might reflect linkage disequilibrium, but an unknown experimental factor could not be ruled out. The only immune exposure information available for the cohort was CMV serostatus. A further reported finding was that TCR beta sequences accurately predicted the HLA-A and HLA-B alleles for most subjects in the first cohort. Because counts were too low, 15 to 20 rarely observed V segments, including chromosome 9 orphons, were left out of the earlier analysis of roughly 600 of the donors. Several of the top co-occurrence clusters appeared to be linked to parvovirus B19, influenza, CMV and Epstein-Barr virus, according to a later analysis. In the study, around 150 TCR beta chains were listed as associated with cytomegalovirus. Most TCR sequences were observed very rarely across donors, whereas some public TCRs were present in many individuals. A later analysis associated some 17,000 TCR beta sequences with specific HLA alleles at a false discovery rate of 0.05. In a later analysis, the rate of TCR association differed among HLA loci, with DRB1 alleles having the most associated TCRs and HLA-C alleles having the fewest. Roughly uniform sequencing depth across donors was assumed in presence/absence analyses, although this assumption may not hold.

Concerning this clone itself: Its antigen specificity is not known. Per-nucleotide qualities are absent, and no much larger clonotype sits a single base away.

The cohort was made up of about 610 healthy bone marrow donors. Cohort members were all nominally healthy when sampled, although unrecorded immune exposures were likely present. The donor was CMV seropositive and was included in the group of around 300 seropositive cohort members. Every donor gave a peripheral blood sample, and the peripheral blood mononuclear cells from that sample were used for TCR beta sequencing. The Qiagen DNeasy Blood Extraction Kit was used to extract genomic DNA from the blood cell samples. Deletion took 6 bases off V and 0 bases off J, with a span of 10 bases between the germline ends. From its cysteine to its phenylalanine, the CDR3 spans 14 amino acids. Only the CDR3 portion is preserved as DNA: 42 bases, with reading frame beginning at the first base. The germline V gene yields MNHEY for CDR1 and SVGAGI for CDR2. The protocol used for the library was the immunoSEQ multiplex PCR assay. The multiplex PCR relied on a mix of 60 forward primers for TCR Vbeta segments and 13 reverse primers for TCR Jbeta segments. A multiplex PCR assay on genomic DNA amplified the CDR3 region of rearranged TCR beta genes. On the Illumina HiSeq System, the amplified TCR beta libraries were sequenced as 87-base-pair reads. The authors' analysis ran thus. In a later analysis, some 80 million unique TCR beta chains were counted across the roughly 700 repertoires, and around 11 million of these chains were shared by at least two donors. A nearest-neighbor algorithm error-corrected the raw reads and collapsed the reads into unique sequences, merging closely related sequences to remove PCR and sequencing errors. Alignment of CDR3 sequences to IMGT reference sequences was used to assign V, D and J gene segments. For a sequence to be retained, at least a six-nucleotide match to both a V gene segment and a J gene segment was required. A rearrangement was called productive if the CDR3 had no stop codons and remained in frame with V and J, and every other rearrangement was called non-productive. Following IMGT convention, CDR3 was defined as the stretch from the second conserved V-encoded cysteine to the conserved J-encoded phenylalanine. The earlier analysis of about 500 of the donors excluded sequences that lacked an unambiguous match to a single V gene segment. In an earlier analysis of approximately 590 of the donors, V segments were called functional above 56.7% productive rearrangements and were called segregating when the between-donor standard deviation exceeded 5%. A statistical classification framework was built for diagnosing cytomegalovirus status from the catalog of TCR beta chain sequences. V and J gene assignment, in a later analysis, came from comparing TCR nucleotide sequences with IMGT/GENE-DB human TR gene sequences. The TCRdist pipeline was used in a later analysis to assign CDR3 sequences and most-parsimonious VDJ recombination scenarios. In a later analysis, every TCR beta chain was defined by the combination of its CDR3 amino acid sequence and its V-gene family, and reads without a unique V-gene family were dropped. To address suspected cross-contamination and a sequencing artifact, a later analysis removed 450 to 700 highly shared, low-generation-probability nucleotide sequences. A later analysis calculated a clonal expansion index for each public chain from normalized within-repertoire ranks of inferred template counts. In a later analysis, generation probabilities were computed using a VDJ recombination model fitted to out-of-frame rearrangements, and the results were checked against IGoR. Hypergeometric tests were used in a later analysis to score TCR-TCR, TCR-HLA and TCR-CMV co-occurrence, with a repertoire-size bias correction applied to the TCR pairs. False discovery rates were estimated in a later analysis by permuting HLA or CMV assignments 20 times. A later analysis grouped co-occurring TCRs with DBSCAN, adding TCRdist sequence similarity when clustering within HLA-allele-positive subsets. Co-occurrence clustering excluded repertoires with fewer than 30,000 or more than 120,000 public chains, plus five with anomalous nucleotide sharing. Imported from immuneACCESS, the table was reduced by TCRdb to in-frame sequences with V and J called. These copies leave out some clones; in studies compared against another copy, an unresolved V gene accounts for under half, and the cause of the remainder is not known. D and trimming come from the DNA, and the V and J calls and clone size come from that table. The table for this sample lists about 99,000 clones; approximately 79% of them were counted only once. The leading ten clones occupy approximately 4.3% of the sample.

The TCR comes from a man between 50 and 59 years old in good health and CMV-seropositive. Sequencing was carried out using PBMCs. The chain was built from TRBV6-5 and TRBJ2-3; the D gene cannot be named for sure. The CDR3 protein sequence reads: CASSPGASTDTQYF. At the DNA level, the sequence is TGTGCCAGCAGCCCCGGTGCTAGCACAGATACGCAGTATTTT.